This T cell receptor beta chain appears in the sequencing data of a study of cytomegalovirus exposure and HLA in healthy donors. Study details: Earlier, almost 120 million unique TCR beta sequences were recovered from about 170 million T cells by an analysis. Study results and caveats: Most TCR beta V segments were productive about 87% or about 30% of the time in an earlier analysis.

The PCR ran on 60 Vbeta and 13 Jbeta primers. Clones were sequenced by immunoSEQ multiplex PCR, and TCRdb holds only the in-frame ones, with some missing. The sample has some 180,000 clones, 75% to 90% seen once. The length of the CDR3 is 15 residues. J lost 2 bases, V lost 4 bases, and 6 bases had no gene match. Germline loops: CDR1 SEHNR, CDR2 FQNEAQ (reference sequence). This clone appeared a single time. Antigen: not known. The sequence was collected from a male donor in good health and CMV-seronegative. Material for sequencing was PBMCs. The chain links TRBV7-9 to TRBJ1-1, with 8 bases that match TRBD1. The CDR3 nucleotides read TGTGCCAGCAGCTCATTACAGGGGGTTAACACTGAAGCTTTCTTT. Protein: CASSSLQGVNTEAFF.